These 22 T cell receptor beta chains were sequenced from one sample in a study of beta chain features in type 1 diabetes. Reverse transcription of all isolated RNA meant that expressed TCRB transcripts were sequenced. Method: immunoSEQ multiplex PCR; TCRdb's copy keeps in-frame clones and lacks some. The table shows under 250,000 clones, with approximately 10% occurring only once. The sequenced material came from central memory CD4+ T cells from blood. The receptors here all came from a young man in good health.

The table lists this clone with many counts. The V call is TRBV6-5, the J call TRBJ2-5; 8 nucleotides match TRBD1. This CDR3 region has 16 residues. Germline CDR1 is MNHEY and CDR2 is SVGAGI. V shed 2 bases, J shed 4 bases, and the junction held 9 bases outside the gene matches. CDR3 DNA sequence: TGTGCCAGCAGTTACCCCCAGGGGGCACAACGAGAGACCCAGTACTTC. The encoded protein is CASSYPQGAQRETQYF.

This rearrangement joins TRBV7-2 to TRBJ2-5, with 9 nucleotides matching TRBD2. The CDR3 has 15 amino acids. J lost 5 bases, V lost 1 base, and 5 bases had no gene match. CDR1 SGHTA and CDR2 FQGNSA come from the germline V gene. In nucleotides, the CDR3 is TGTGCCAGCAGCTTAGGAGTTACTAGCGGGGAGACCCAGTACTTC. Encoded protein: CASSLGVTSGETQYF.

This clone appeared a few times. The rearrangement uses TRBV5-1 and TRBJ2-3, with D unresolved. The V end was cut by 0 bases, the J end by 1 base, with 12 bases between. Germline CDR1 and CDR2: SGHRS and YFSETQ. The CDR3 totals 16 residues. CDR3 loop: CASSLVVGIGTDTQYF. CDR3 nucleotides: TGCGCCAGCAGCTTGGTTGTGGGGATCGGCACAGATACGCAGTATTTT.

This clone turned up a few times. The rearrangement uses TRBV10-3 and TRBJ2-7; weak D call: TRBD1 (7 bases). Germline V gene sequence: CDR1 ENHRY, CDR2 SYGVKD. This CDR3 region has 15 residues. Trimming stripped 5 bases from V and 5 bases from J, with 19 bases between. The CDR3 DNA is TGTGCCATCAGTCAAGTCTCAGGGGGGTCCGACGAGCAGTACTTC. Protein product: CAISQVSGGSDEQYF.

This rearrangement joins TRBV13 to TRBJ2-1; 11 bases are shared with TRBD1. The germline gives CDR1 PRHDT, CDR2 FYEKMQ (reference sequence). CDR3 size: 15 residues. Unmatched junction bases numbered 7, after V lost 5 bases and J lost 7 bases. CDR3 nucleotides: TGTGCCAGCAGCGTACCGGGACAGGGGGGTAATGAGCAGTTCTTC. Protein product: CASSVPGQGGNEQFF.

J is TRBJ2-1 and V is TRBV2; the D gene is possibly TRBD1 (5 bases). Trimming took off 2 bases at V and 4 bases at J, with 12 bases between the two ends. Germline assignment: CDR1 SNHLY and CDR2 FYNNEI. The CDR3 is 15 amino acids. CDR3 region: CASSEKGAGYNEQFF. The CDR3 DNA reads TGTGCCAGCAGTGAAAAAGGGGCAGGGTACAATGAGCAGTTCTTC.

The chain links TRBV19 to TRBJ1-3; no clear D gene. The germline V gene has CDR1 LNHDA and CDR2 SQIVND (reference sequence). The CDR3 length is 14 residues. V lost 1 base and J 2 bases, leaving 6 bases between the germline ends. The CDR3 protein is CASSIAPPGNTIYF. In DNA, the CDR3 is TGTGCCAGTAGTATAGCGCCGCCTGGAAACACCATATATTTT.

The V gene is TRBV10-3, the J gene TRBJ1-4; D call uncertain. Trimming shortened V by 5 bases and J by 7 bases, and 20 bases separated the two germline ends. CDR1 and CDR2 from the germline V gene are ENHRY and SYGVKD. The CDR3 is 16 amino acids. Here the CDR3 DNA reads TGTGCCATCAGTCAAACCGGGCCTTCTCGGGGTGAAAAACTGTTTTTT. Translated, it gives CAISQTGPSRGEKLFF.

This clone occurred a few times. The V call is TRBV7-6, the J call TRBJ2-2, with D perhaps TRBD1 (6 bases). The V and J ends lost 2 bases and 4 bases respectively, with 20 bases between them. This CDR3 comprises 18 residues. Looked up from germline, CDR1 is SGHVS and CDR2 is FNYEAQ. This CDR3 reads CASSLFPGQPSVTGELFF. As DNA, the CDR3 is TGTGCCAGCAGCTTATTCCCGGGACAACCCTCGGTCACCGGGGAGCTGTTTTTT.

This clone came up a few times. J is TRBJ2-3 and V is TRBV30, with 7 bases that match TRBD1. V lost 3 bases and J lost 0; bases outside the gene matches: 9. Germline V gene lookup returns CDR1 GTSNPN and CDR2 SVGIG (reference sequence). There are 16 residues in the CDR3. CDR3 sequence: CAWRTTTGFSTDTQYF. DNA of the CDR3: TGTGCCTGGAGAACCACGACAGGGTTCAGCACAGATACGCAGTATTTT. The complete variable domain, with remaining parts taken from reference TRBV30 and TRBJ2-3, reads SQTIHQWPATLVQPVGSPLSLECTVEGTSNPNLYWYRQAAGRGLQLLFYSVGIGQISSEVPQNLSASRPQDRQFILSSKKLLLSDSGFYLCAWRTTTGFSTDTQYFGPGTRLTVL.

This clone was detected only a few times. This chain links TRBV28 with TRBJ2-7; D unclear. The CDR3 contains 11 residues. Per the germline V gene, CDR1 is MDHEN and CDR2 is SYDVKM. Between the trimmed V and J ends, which lost 5 bases and 9 bases, there was a span of 11 bases. CDR3 amino acids: CASSKAGRQYF. The CDR3 DNA is TGTGCCAGCAGTAAAGCAGGAAGGCAGTACTTC.

This clone was seen many times. The J gene is TRBJ2-5, the V gene TRBV9; TRBD2 aligns across 7 bases. Germline V gene lookup returns CDR1 SGDLS and CDR2 YYNGEE. Germline trimming cut 0 bases from V and 1 base from J; bases unmatched to any gene: 6. The CDR3 is 16 amino acids. CDR3: CASSVGPGGVQETQYF. The CDR3 nucleotides read TGTGCCAGCAGCGTAGGGCCGGGAGGCGTCCAAGAGACCCAGTACTTC.

This chain joins TRBV7-2 and TRBJ2-1; 8 bases are shared with TRBD1. After removal of 1 base from V and 15 bases from J, the junction contained 8 bases not matched to a gene. The germline gives CDR1 SGHTA, CDR2 FQGNSA. There are 13 residues in the CDR3. CDR3 amino acids: CASSLEDRVRLFF. The CDR3 coding sequence is TGTGCCAGCAGCTTAGAGGACAGGGTCAGGCTGTTCTTC. Full variable domain (missing parts from reference TRBV7-2 and TRBJ2-1): GAGVSQSPSNKVTEKGKDVELRCDPISGHTALYWYRQSLGQGLEFLIYFQGNSAPDKSGLPSDRFSAERTGGSVSTLTIQRTQQEDSAVYLCASSLEDRVRLFFGPGTRLTVL.

The chain is built from TRBV30 and TRBJ1-4, with 10 nucleotides matching TRBD1. Losses at the gene ends were 3 bases for V and 5 bases for J; bases not matched to a gene: 3. Germline V gives CDR1 GTSNPN, CDR2 SVGIG (reference sequence). The CDR3 totals 14 residues. The CDR3 DNA reads as TGTGCCTGGAGATGGACAGGGGGGAATGAAAAACTGTTTTTT. It yields the protein CAWRWTGGNEKLFF.

This clone was observed at least ten times. This chain links TRBV23-1 with TRBJ2-1; D is possibly TRBD1 or TRBD2 (5 bases each). TRBV23-1 belongs to the ORF category, with a function that is uncertain. The CDR3 totals 15 residues. Trimming pared 2 bases from V and 9 bases from J, leaving 17 bases between. The CDR3 nucleotides are TGCGCCAGCAGTCAAGCGCGAAGGGACGAGGGTGAGCAGTTCTTC. The encoded protein is CASSQARRDEGEQFF.

This clone was seen a few times. The CDR3 loop reads CASDRAEETQYF. CDR3 DNA: TGTGCCTCGGACAGGGCAGAAGAGACCCAGTACTTC. The chain combines TRBV30 with TRBJ2-5, with 8 bases that match TRBD1. The CDR3 totals 12 residues. V trimming: 7 bases; J trimming: 3 bases; junction bases outside the gene matches: 4. The germline V gene has CDR1 GTSNPN and CDR2 SVGIG (reference sequence).

This clone occurred a few times. The chain carries TRBV21-1 and TRBJ2-7; the DNA was not compared with TRBD2, the D call given in the table. TRBV21-1 is termed a pseudogene. The CDR3 spans 10 residues. This CDR3 reads CASSKAAQYF. DNA of the CDR3: TGTGCCAGCAGCAAAGCAGCGCAGTACTTC.

This clone was detected many times. The V gene is TRBV2, the J gene TRBJ2-3; 7 bases agree with TRBD2. The CDR3 has 14 amino acids. After removal of 0 bases from V and 5 bases from J, the junction contained 2 bases not matched to a gene. Germline V CDR1 and CDR2: SNHLY, FYNNEI. The CDR3 DNA reads as TGTGCCAGCAGTGAAGCGGGAGGGGTAGATACGCAGTATTTT. As protein: CASSEAGGVDTQYF.

This clone was counted at least ten times. The rearrangement uses TRBV5-1 and TRBJ2-1; D remains ambiguous. CDR3 length: 16 amino acids. The V and J ends lost 4 bases and 0 bases respectively, with 14 bases between them. CDR1 SGHRS and CDR2 YFSETQ come from the germline V gene. CDR3 DNA sequence: TGCGCCAGCAGCCCGAGGTCCTTTAGCTCCTACAATGAGCAGTTCTTC. This translates into CASSPRSFSSYNEQFF.

This clone occurred many times. The genes are TRBV9 and TRBJ2-2; 9 bases are a match to TRBD2. The J segment lost 0 bases and the V segment lost 0 bases, leaving 0 bases of the junction unmatched. Germline V gene lookup returns CDR1 SGDLS and CDR2 YYNGEE. This CDR3 contains 16 residues. The CDR3 DNA reads TGTGCCAGCAGCGTAGGGACTAGCGCGAACACCGGGGAGCTGTTTTTT. Residues: CASSVGTSANTGELFF.

This clone was counted ten times or more. The chain links TRBV7-3 to TRBJ2-2; no firm D call. Trimming took off 5 bases at V and 1 base at J, with 14 bases between the two ends. The CDR3 sequence is 16 residues long. The germline CDR1 and CDR2 sequences are SGHTA and FQGTGA. The CDR3 region is CASSEQPAQNTGELFF. The CDR3 DNA reads as TGTGCCAGCAGCGAGCAGCCCGCGCAGAACACCGGGGAGCTGTTTTTT.

This clone was observed a handful of times. V usage is TRBV6-1 and J usage is TRBJ2-1; D might be TRBD1 or TRBD2, each matching 5 bases. V was shortened by 2 bases and J by 6 bases, with 17 bases between the two germline ends. Per germline, CDR1 MNHNS and CDR2 SASEGT. The CDR3 contains 16 residues. Here the CDR3 reads CASSEMGTRNGNEQFF. The CDR3 bases are TGTGCCAGCAGTGAAATGGGGACCCGCAACGGCAATGAGCAGTTCTTC.